The 3 T cell receptor beta chains given below trace back to one sample, sequenced in a study of blood T cell repertoires in COVID-19. Generated by immunoSEQ multiplex PCR, the TCRdb table keeps only in-frame clones and is missing some. The profile shows 410,000 or so clones, about nine tenths of them singletons. Material for sequencing was peripheral blood. Source of these receptors: a woman aged 40-49 years with COVID-19, enrolled during active disease.

The V gene is TRBV9, the J gene TRBJ2-1; maybe TRBD1 (5 bases). V dropped 5 bases and J dropped 1 base, with 13 bases sitting between them. Germline-derived CDR1 and CDR2 are SGDLS and YYNGEE. This CDR3 is built from 15 residues. The CDR3 coding sequence is TGTGCCAGCAGTCAGGGAAGGGGTTCCTACAATGAGCAGTTCTTC. It encodes CASSQGRGSYNEQFF.

The rearrangement joins TRBV6-5 to TRBJ2-7; a weak D match, TRBD1 (6 bases). V was pared by 1 base and J by 7 bases, with 17 bases between. Germline V gene lookup returns CDR1 MNHEY and CDR2 SVGAGI. The CDR3 runs 15 residues. The CDR3 here is CASSYFGGTPGEQYF. The DNA for the CDR3 is TGTGCCAGCAGTTACTTTGGGGGCACCCCGGGGGAGCAGTACTTC.

The chain joins TRBV7-2 to TRBJ2-7, with 10 bases identical to TRBD2. V lost 3 bases, J lost 4 bases, and 6 bases stayed unmatched. Germline CDR1 SGHTA, CDR2 FQGNSA. This CDR3 has 15 amino acids. Here the CDR3 reads CASSFSGGLGYEQYF. In DNA, the CDR3 is TGTGCCAGCAGCTTTAGCGGGGGGTTGGGATACGAGCAGTACTTC.